This T cell receptor (beta chain) was profiled in a study of neurological immune-mediated disorders. Many counts were recorded for this clonotype. TCRdb reprocessed the 5' RACE reads with MiXCR, giving one entry per CDR3 protein. The sample lists around 26,000 distinct CDR3 sequences; about 7% were seen once. CDR1 and CDR2 (germline): DFQATT, SNEGSKA (reference sequence). Trimming stripped 2 bases from V and 10 bases from J, with 20 bases between. The CDR3 totals 14 residues. The sequenced sample was PBMCs. The chain employs TRBV20-1 and TRBJ1-1, with a possible D match to TRBD1 (6 bases). This receptor was taken from a woman between 45 and 60 years old in good health. The CDR3 loop is CSARPGTVNRVAFF. CDR3 sequence (DNA): TGCAGTGCTAGACCCGGGACCGTCAACAGGGTAGCTTTCTTT.